These 16 T cell receptor beta chains were all obtained from the same sample, sequenced in a study of T cells in Graves' hyperthyroidism and ophthalmopathy. Amplification of TCR beta CDR3 regions used RNA as the template. A first-round RT-PCR of the TCR CDR3 used the HTBI primer set. Each CDR3 protein gets one entry after TCRdb re-called the multiplex PCR reads with MiXCR. Here the sample spans approximately 600,000 distinct CDR3 sequences, over 12% being singletons. The sequencing sample was made of blood. All receptors come from a woman aged 18 to 35 with Graves' ophthalmopathy.

The V and J genes are TRBV20-1 and TRBJ2-1; either TRBD1 or TRBD2 may supply D (5 bases each). Germline CDR1 DFQATT, CDR2 SNEGSKA (reference sequence). Trimming pared 1 base from V and 0 bases from J, leaving 13 bases between. The CDR3 extends over 16 amino acids. The CDR3 sequence: CSARGHGASSYNEQFF. The CDR3 coding sequence is TGCAGTGCTAGAGGGCACGGGGCTAGCTCCTACAATGAGCAGTTCTTC.

V gene TRBV28 combines with J gene TRBJ2-1; no reliable D call. The V end was cut by 5 bases, the J end by 4 bases, with 15 bases between. The CDR3 runs 15 residues. In germline, CDR1 is MDHEN, CDR2 SYDVKM. The CDR3 DNA is TGTGCCAGCAGTGACCGGGTCGCTTCTTACAATGAGCAGTTCTTC. It specifies CASSDRVASYNEQFF.

This clonotype was seen many times. V and J are TRBV28 and TRBJ1-3; D remains unclear. The CDR3 consists of 15 residues. The V end was cut by 6 bases, the J end by 3 bases, with 15 bases between. CDR1 is MDHEN and CDR2 is SYDVKM in the germline V gene. This CDR3 is CASSPRGWFGNTIYF. CDR3 DNA sequence: TGTGCCAGCAGCCCGCGGGGTTGGTTTGGAAACACCATATATTTT.

The rearrangement uses TRBV19 and TRBJ1-1; maybe TRBD1 (5 bases). CDR1 is LNHDA, CDR2 SQIVND, per germline (reference sequence). The CDR3 extends over 15 amino acids. V dropped 3 bases and J dropped 1 base, with 12 bases sitting between them. The DNA of the CDR3 is TGTGCCAGTAGTATGGGGCGATCCCAGAACACTGAAGCTTTCTTT. It yields the protein CASSMGRSQNTEAFF.

CDR3 loop: CASSSSENQPQHF. CDR3 nucleotides: TGTGCCAGCAGCTCCTCAGAGAATCAGCCCCAGCATTTT. The rearrangement joins TRBV5-6 to TRBJ1-5; D not resolved. The germline V gene encodes CDR1 SGHDT and CDR2 YYEEEE. V dropped 3 bases and J dropped 4 bases, with 8 bases sitting between them. The CDR3 is 13 amino acids.

The table lists this clonotype with a few counts. This rearrangement joins TRBV19 to TRBJ1-1; D possibly corresponds to TRBD1 (6 bases). The CDR3 is 15 amino acids. Per the germline V gene, CDR1 is LNHDA and CDR2 is SQIVND (reference sequence). Trimming left V 0 bases short and J 5 bases short, with 13 bases between. The CDR3 reads CASSIETGTRTEAFF. CDR3 coding DNA: TGTGCCAGTAGTATAGAAACGGGGACAAGGACTGAAGCTTTCTTT.

This clonotype was recorded at least ten times. The chain couples TRBV19 to TRBJ2-5; D is possibly TRBD2 (6 bases). This CDR3 is 15 amino acids long. Per the germline V gene, CDR1 is LNHDA and CDR2 is SQIVND (reference sequence). Trimming stripped 1 base from V and 1 base from J, with 10 bases between. This chain's CDR3 is CASSIGGVIQETQYF. CDR3 nucleotide sequence: TGTGCCAGTAGTATAGGCGGGGTCATCCAAGAGACCCAGTACTTC.

This clonotype was detected ten times or more. V and J are TRBV20-1 and TRBJ2-5; 9 bases agree with TRBD2. V lost 0 bases, J lost 5 bases, and 7 bases stayed unmatched. This CDR3 region has 15 residues. Per germline, CDR1 DFQATT and CDR2 SNEGSKA (reference sequence). This CDR3 reads CSARDRGRDGETQYF. The CDR3, as DNA: TGCAGTGCTAGAGACCGCGGGAGGGATGGGGAGACCCAGTACTTC.

In regard to this clonotype: A much larger clone sits a single nucleotide away, making a read error possible. This chain joins TRBV20-1 and TRBJ2-3; tentatively, D is TRBD2 (5 bases). CDR1 DFQATT and CDR2 SNEGSKA come from the germline V gene (reference sequence). The length of the CDR3 is 13 residues. Trimming cost V 7 bases and J 2 bases, with 13 bases left between them. CDR3 sequence reads: CSDRRTYTDTQYF. The DNA for the CDR3 is TGCAGTGACCGAAGGACTTACACAGATACGCAGTATTTT.

Only a few counts were recorded for this clonotype. The gene calls are TRBV19 and TRBJ2-1; 9 nucleotides match TRBD2. Germline assignment: CDR1 LNHDA and CDR2 SQIVND (reference sequence). J lost 7 bases, V lost 1 base, and 5 bases had no gene match. The CDR3 sequence is 15 residues long. CDR3 nucleotide sequence: TGTGCCAGTAGTATAGGGACTAGCGTAAGGAATGAGCAGTTCTTC. It yields the protein CASSIGTSVRNEQFF. Looking up the rest from reference TRBV19 and TRBJ2-1 gives the full variable domain: DGGITQSPKYLFRKEGQNVTLSCEQNLNHDAMYWYRQDPGQGLRLIYYSQIVNDFQKGDIAEGYSVSREKKESFPLTVTSAQKNPTAFYLCASSIGTSVRNEQFFGPGTRLTVL.

About this clonotype itself: One junction end does not reproduce the germline sequence, and a read error may be involved. The chain is built from TRBV4-3 and TRBJ2-2, with TRBD2 matching 14 bases. The germline CDR1 and CDR2 sequences are LGHNA and YSLEER. The CDR3 is 18 amino acids. The chain's CDR3 is CASNPGLAGAANTGGLFF. The CDR3 bases are TGCGCCAGCAATCCGGGACTAGCGGGAGCGGCGAACACCGGGGGGCTGTTTTTT.

This clonotype came up many times. This sequence joins TRBV15 and TRBJ2-3, with 7 bases fitting TRBD2. With V trimmed by 5 bases and J by 0 bases, 11 bases remained unmatched. CDR1 and CDR2 from the germline V gene are LNHNV and YYDKDF (reference sequence). CDR3 length equals 17 residues. CDR3 bases: TGTGCCACCAGCTTTCCTTCGAGCGGGGCTAGCACAGATACGCAGTATTTT. Its translation is CATSFPSSGASTDTQYF.

This clonotype appeared many times. The rearrangement joins TRBV6-1 to TRBJ1-5; D uncertain. The CDR3 runs 18 residues. CDR1 is MNHNS and CDR2 is SASEGT in the germline V gene. V gave up 6 bases and J gave up 0 bases, with 21 bases separating them. CDR3 nucleotides: TGTGCCAGCAGGGCACATCGGCAGATTGATCTTAGCAATCAGCCCCAGCATTTT. Amino acid sequence: CASRAHRQIDLSNQPQHF.

This clonotype was seen repeatedly, ten times or more. The V and J genes are TRBV7-9 and TRBJ2-7; a weak D match, TRBD2 (5 bases). The CDR3 sequence is 14 residues long. CDR1 and CDR2 from the germline V gene are SEHNR and FQNEAQ (reference sequence). Between the trimmed V and J ends, which lost 6 bases and 3 bases, there was a span of 15 bases. Written as DNA, the CDR3 is TGTGCCAGCAGTCCTCCCCGCCGGGACTACGAGCAGTACTTC. Its translation is CASSPPRRDYEQYF.

This clonotype was counted many times. The chain has TRBV11-1 and TRBJ2-2; the D gene is possibly TRBD2 (6 bases). This CDR3 comprises 14 residues. V was trimmed by 3 bases and J by 6 bases, leaving 11 bases between them. Germline V gene sequence: CDR1 SGHAT, CDR2 FQDESV (reference sequence). In nucleotides, the CDR3 is TGTGCCAGCAGCTTTGCTAGCGACGCCGGGGAGCTGTTTTTT. Protein sequence: CASSFASDAGELFF.

The sample holds many counts of this clonotype. The rearrangement links TRBV12-3 or TRBV12-4 to TRBJ1-5, with D perhaps TRBD1 (5 bases). This CDR3 is 13 amino acids long. V was cut by 6 bases and J by 6 bases, with 12 bases left in between. The CDR3 sequence is CASRGEGAQPQHF. The CDR3 nucleotides are TGTGCCAGCAGGGGGGAGGGAGCTCAGCCCCAGCATTTT.